Each of the 4 T cell receptor beta chains below was sequenced from the same sample in a study of radiotherapy plus CTLA-4 blockade in lung cancer. The assay was immunoSEQ multiplex PCR, and TCRdb's table has in-frame clones only and misses some. The data show some 37,000 clones, with over 65% seen just once and under 10% held by the top ten. The specimen was peripheral blood, collected from a patient treated with radiotherapy plus ipilimumab. All receptors come from a human donor with non-small cell lung cancer who had stable disease on radiotherapy plus ipilimumab.

The V gene is TRBV5-1, the J gene TRBJ2-1, with TRBD2 matching 8 bases. Germline V gene sequence: CDR1 SGHRS, CDR2 YFSETQ. This CDR3 is built from 14 residues. With V trimmed by 7 bases and J by 6 bases, 9 bases remained unmatched. CDR3 sequence (DNA): TGCGCCAGCGCTCGGGAGGGTACGGTCAATGAGCAGTTCTTC. This codes for CASAREGTVNEQFF.

This chain uses TRBV6-6 with TRBJ1-5, with unresolved D. The CDR3 runs to 13 residues. Germline V gene lookup returns CDR1 MNHNY and CDR2 SVGAGI (reference sequence). V lost 0 bases to trimming and J lost 1 base, with 1 base between them. DNA of the CDR3: TGTGCCAGCAGTTACTCAAGCAATCAGCCCCAGCATTTT. It encodes CASSYSSNQPQHF.

This clone turned up a few times. V usage is TRBV10-2 and J usage is TRBJ2-1; 8 nucleotides match TRBD1. Germline loops: CDR1 WSHSY, CDR2 SAAADI. The CDR3 is made up of 17 amino acids. V was pared by 4 bases and J by 3 bases, with 11 bases of the junction left unmatched. CDR3 nucleotides: TGCGCCAGCAGTGGCCGGACAGGGCCCACCTACTACAATGAGCAGTTCTTC. Protein: CASSGRTGPTYYNEQFF.

This chain uses TRBV6-5 with TRBJ1-2; D is ambiguous. The germline gives CDR1 MNHEY, CDR2 SVGAGI. The CDR3 is 16 residues long. V gave up 0 bases and J gave up 4 bases, with 15 bases separating them. CDR3: CASSYSRPSFAYGYTF. The CDR3 DNA sequence: TGTGCCAGCAGTTACTCTCGTCCCAGCTTTGCCTATGGCTACACCTTC.